These 21 T cell receptor beta chains originate from one sample sequenced in a study of patients and donors after allogeneic stem cell transplantation. One entry per CDR3 protein, called by TCRdb with MiXCR from the RT-PCR reads. The sample records around 160,000 distinct CDR3 sequences, around 28% being singletons. Sequencing input: blood, either unsorted or a sorted T cell fraction (not recorded which). Receptors were obtained from a human donor who was either an allogeneic HSCT recipient or a stem cell or donor lymphocyte infusion donor (not recorded which). It is not recorded whose cells these are; they may come from a transplant donor.

Many counts were recorded for this clonotype. This chain links TRBV5-1 with TRBJ1-5; D unresolved. The CDR3 consists of 14 residues. The germline V gene has CDR1 SGHRS and CDR2 YFSETQ. The V end lost 0 bases, the J end lost 5 bases, and 9 bases lay between the germline ends. The CDR3, as DNA: TGCGCCAGCAGCTTGGAGGCAGGCTATCAGCCCCAGCATTTT. Protein product: CASSLEAGYQPQHF.

The rearrangement links TRBV29-1 to TRBJ2-1, with 12 bases identical to TRBD2. The J segment lost 5 bases and the V segment lost 2 bases, leaving 4 bases of the junction unmatched. This CDR3 is 15 amino acids long. Germline-derived CDR1 and CDR2 are SQVTM and ANQGSEA. CDR3: CSVEYTSGRHNEQFF. DNA of the CDR3: TGCAGCGTTGAATATACTAGCGGGAGGCACAATGAGCAGTTCTTC.

The gene calls are TRBV5-1 and TRBJ1-3; 8 bases agree with TRBD1. The CDR3 is made up of 15 amino acids. Unmatched junction bases numbered 2, after V lost 3 bases and J lost 0 bases. In germline, CDR1 is SGHRS, CDR2 YFSETQ. DNA for the CDR3: TGCGCCAGCAGCTGGGACAGGACCTCTGGAAACACCATATATTTT. Translating it yields CASSWDRTSGNTIYF.

This chain connects TRBV3-1 to TRBJ2-7, with 12 bases aligning to TRBD2. This CDR3 region has 15 residues. V shed 4 bases, J shed 5 bases, and the junction held 6 bases outside the gene matches. Germline CDR1 reads LGHDT; CDR2 reads YNNKEL (reference sequence). CDR3 bases: TGTGCCAGCAGCCGGTTGCGACTAGCGGGAGACGAGCAGTACTTC. It specifies CASSRLRLAGDEQYF.

This chain joins TRBV5-1 and TRBJ2-7; 9 nucleotides match TRBD2. CDR1 and CDR2 (germline): SGHRS, YFSETQ. V was clipped by 6 bases and J by 4 bases; unmatched bases: 11. There are 15 residues in the CDR3. CDR3: CASTGLAGVGYEQYF. Here the CDR3 DNA reads TGCGCCAGCACCGGATTAGCGGGAGTGGGTTACGAGCAGTACTTC.

The chain uses TRBV4-3 and TRBJ2-1; possible D gene TRBD2, 5 bases. The CDR3 consists of 12 residues. CDR1 and CDR2 (germline): LGHNA, YSLEER. V was cut by 5 bases and J by 8 bases, with 10 bases left in between. The CDR3 protein is CASSFPGDEQFF. For the CDR3, the DNA is TGCGCCAGCAGCTTCCCCGGGGATGAGCAGTTCTTC.

The chain links TRBV6-5 to TRBJ2-1; TRBD2 aligns across 12 bases. The junction had 2 bases not matched to a gene; V was cut back by 5 bases and J by 6 bases. The CDR3 spans 14 residues. The germline V gene encodes CDR1 MNHEY and CDR2 SVGAGI. In nucleotides, the CDR3 is TGTGCCAGCAGTCAGACTAGCGGGGGCAATGAGCAGTTCTTC. Its protein product is CASSQTSGGNEQFF.

V gene TRBV7-9 combines with J gene TRBJ2-1; D unclear. There are 12 residues in the CDR3. Trimming stripped 7 bases from V and 4 bases from J, with 8 bases between. CDR1 SEHNR and CDR2 FQNEAQ come from the germline V gene (reference sequence). Here the CDR3 DNA reads TGTGCCAGCAACCCATCGTACAATGAGCAGTTCTTC. This encodes CASNPSYNEQFF.

The chain is built from TRBV6-5 and TRBJ1-2; D is perhaps TRBD1 (5 bases). V shed 2 bases and J shed 4 bases, with 14 bases lying between them. This CDR3 has 15 residues. Germline values: CDR1 MNHEY, CDR2 SVGAGI. CDR3 protein: CASSYRSGPGYGYTF. Written as DNA, the CDR3 is TGTGCCAGCAGTTACCGGTCAGGGCCAGGCTATGGCTACACCTTC.

The rearrangement joins TRBV24-1 to TRBJ2-1; no definite D call. The germline V gene encodes CDR1 KGHDR and CDR2 SFDVKD. Trimming took off 3 bases at V and 7 bases at J, with 12 bases between the two ends. CDR3 length: 14 amino acids. In DNA, the CDR3 is TGTGCCACCAGTGATCCGATCCGGGTGAATGAGCAGTTCTTC. This translates into CATSDPIRVNEQFF.

V is TRBV7-2 and J is TRBJ2-5; D ambiguous. CDR3 size: 12 residues. V was shortened by 5 bases and J by 4 bases, with 8 bases between the two germline ends. Germline assignment: CDR1 SGHTA and CDR2 FQGNSA. In nucleotides, the CDR3 is TGTGCCAGCAGCCCGACGGGAGAGACCCAGTACTTC. Translation gives CASSPTGETQYF. Full variable domain (missing parts from reference TRBV7-2 and TRBJ2-5): GAGVSQSPSNKVTEKGKDVELRCDPISGHTALYWYRQSLGQGLEFLIYFQGNSAPDKSGLPSDRFSAERTGGSVSTLTIQRTQQEDSAVYLCASSPTGETQYFGPGTRLLVL.

This clonotype was observed at least ten times. The chain recombines TRBV5-6 with TRBJ2-5, with no clear D. Trimming left V 4 bases short and J 5 bases short, with 18 bases between. Germline V gene data show CDR1 as SGHDT and CDR2 as YYEEEE. The length of the CDR3 is 15 residues. This chain's CDR3 is CASSKPYNTRETQYF. In DNA form, the CDR3 reads TGTGCCAGCAGCAAGCCTTATAACACCAGGGAGACCCAGTACTTC.

This clonotype came up a few times. This chain links TRBV7-9 with TRBJ2-5, with TRBD2 matching 7 bases. V gave up 5 bases and J gave up 4 bases; unmatched junction bases: 10. The CDR3 spans 15 residues. Germline CDR1 is SEHNR and CDR2 is FQNEAQ (reference sequence). CDR3 sequence: CASSPPGTMRETQYF. CDR3 DNA: TGTGCCAGCAGCCCCCCCGGGACTATGAGAGAGACCCAGTACTTC.

The chain joins TRBV27 to TRBJ2-5, with 8 bases aligning to TRBD2. The V gene end was trimmed by 3 bases and the J gene end by 0 bases; junction bases not matched to a gene: 6. The CDR3 runs 16 residues. Germline CDR1 MNHEY, CDR2 SMNVEV (reference sequence). CDR3 amino acids: CASSFVASGYQETQYF. The CDR3 DNA reads TGTGCCAGCAGTTTTGTAGCTAGCGGGTACCAAGAGACCCAGTACTTC.

In its sample, this clonotype was seen a few times. This rearrangement joins TRBV7-2 to TRBJ2-4; perhaps D is TRBD1 or TRBD2 (6 bases each). V lost 5 bases and J lost 5, with 10 bases in between. The CDR3 spans 13 residues. CDR1 is SGHTA, CDR2 FQGNSA, per germline. The CDR3 protein is CASSLRGENIQYF. The CDR3 DNA reads TGTGCCAGCAGCCTAAGGGGGGAAAACATTCAGTACTTC.

The CDR3 DNA reads as TGCAGTGCTAGAGATTCAATTCGGTACGGGGCGGGAGAAAAACTGTTTTTT. Protein product: CSARDSIRYGAGEKLFF. V and J are TRBV20-1 and TRBJ1-4, with D tentatively TRBD1 (5 bases). The V end was cut by 0 bases, the J end by 8 bases, with 22 bases between. This CDR3 is 17 amino acids long. Germline CDR1 and CDR2: DFQATT and SNEGSKA (reference sequence).

V is TRBV12-3 or TRBV12-4 and J is TRBJ1-5; 9 bases are a match to TRBD1. With V trimmed by 3 bases and J by 4 bases, 10 bases remained unmatched. There are 17 residues in the CDR3. CDR3 sequence reads: CASSFSRTGAPNQPQHF. The CDR3 DNA sequence: TGTGCCAGCAGTTTCTCCAGGACAGGGGCCCCTAATCAGCCCCAGCATTTT.

The rearrangement uses TRBV5-1 and TRBJ2-7; tentatively, D is TRBD2 (6 bases). Trimming removed 8 bases at V and 4 bases at J, with 19 bases between. CDR1 SGHRS and CDR2 YFSETQ come from the germline V gene. The CDR3 totals 14 residues. The CDR3 here is CASKWAEGGYEQYF. The CDR3 DNA reads TGCGCCAGTAAATGGGCGGAGGGCGGTTACGAGCAGTACTTC. Full variable domain (outside the CDR3, taken from reference TRBV5-1 and TRBJ2-7): KAGVTQTPRYLIKTRGQQVTLSCSPISGHRSVSWYQQTPGQGLQFLFEYFSETQRNKGNFPGRFSGRQFSNSRSEMNVSTLELGDSALYLCASKWAEGGYEQYFGPGTRLTVT.

V is TRBV9 and J is TRBJ2-2, with 7 bases matching TRBD2. CDR3 length equals 16 residues. Germline CDR1 and CDR2: SGDLS and YYNGEE. After removal of 4 bases from V and 7 bases from J, the junction contained 13 bases not matched to a gene. CDR3 sequence reads: CASSSKLAGVNGELFF. The CDR3 DNA is TGTGCCAGCAGCTCGAAGCTGGCGGGAGTTAACGGGGAGCTGTTTTTT.

The J gene is TRBJ2-1, the V gene TRBV9; tentative D call: TRBD1 (5 bases). This CDR3 spans 13 amino acids. V gave up 0 bases and J gave up 9 bases, with 10 bases separating them. The V gene's germline CDR1 is SGDLS and CDR2 YYNGEE. DNA of the CDR3: TGTGCCAGCAGCGTAGAGGGGAAGGGTGAGCAGTTCTTC. Protein sequence: CASSVEGKGEQFF.

J is TRBJ2-1 and V is TRBV24-1; 7 nucleotides match TRBD1. J lost 6 bases, V lost 0 bases, and 4 bases had no gene match. The CDR3 runs to 15 residues. From germline, CDR1 is KGHDR and CDR2 SFDVKD. The CDR3 DNA follows: TGTGCCACCAGTGATTTGACAGGGGAAGGCAATGAGCAGTTCTTC. Its translation is CATSDLTGEGNEQFF.